A selection of T cell receptor beta chains follows, all from one sample in a study of neurological immune-mediated disorders. MiXCR, applied by TCRdb to the 5' RACE reads, yields one record per CDR3 protein. The table lists 28,000 or so distinct CDR3 sequences, 20% to 25% of them singletons, with about a sixth in the top ten. The sample consisted of PBMCs. These receptors all come from a woman aged 60-75 years in good health. CDR3s include the opening cysteine and the closing phenylalanine or tryptophan. The order of the fields is clone size, D gene, V gene, J gene, CDR3 protein, CDR3 DNA. The D gene is left open where the match is weak. Not all rows give a size; the values are once, few, many and, for expanded clones, a class.

size: many; D: NA; V: TRBV12-3/TRBV12-4; J: TRBJ2-5; CDR3: CASSPRTEETQYF; DNA: TGTGCCAGCAGTCCGAGGACAGAAGAGACCCAGTACTTC
size: NA; D: NA; V: TRBV12-3/TRBV12-4; J: TRBJ2-1; CDR3: CASSLNWGQFF; DNA: TGTGCCAGCAGTCTTAACTGGGGGCAGTTCTTC
size: few; D: NA; V: TRBV28; J: TRBJ2-2; CDR3: CASSFGRGPNTGELFF; DNA: TGTGCCAGCAGTTTTGGGAGGGGGCCGAACACCGGGGAGCTGTTTTTT
size: many; D: TRBD1; V: TRBV9; J: TRBJ2-7; CDR3: CASSVGQGTYEQYF; DNA: TGTGCCAGCAGCGTAGGACAGGGGACCTACGAGCAGTACTTC
size: NA; D: NA; V: TRBV7-3; J: TRBJ2-3; CDR3: CASSLGQNTDTQYF; DNA: TGTGCCAGCAGCTTAGGGCAGAACACAGATACGCAGTATTTT
size: NA; D: TRBD2; V: TRBV6-1; J: TRBJ2-6; CDR3: CAGSGGSSGANVLTF; DNA: TGTGCCGGGTCGGGGGGATCCTCTGGGGCCAACGTCCTGACTTTC
size: NA; D: NA; V: TRBV3-1; J: TRBJ1-1; CDR3: CASSQDTMNTEAFF; DNA: TGTGCCAGCAGCCAAGATACTATGAACACTGAAGCTTTCTTT
size: many; D: NA; V: TRBV7-2; J: TRBJ2-7; CDR3: CASSLNPGASYEQYF; DNA: TGTGCCAGCAGCTTAAACCCGGGGGCGTCCTACGAGCAGTACTTC
size: many; D: TRBD1; V: TRBV14; J: TRBJ1-2; CDR3: CASSQETGDSTF; DNA: TGTGCCAGCAGCCAAGAGACCGGGGACAGCACCTTC
size: large; D: NA; V: TRBV7-9; J: TRBJ2-1; CDR3: CASSLLGTRYNEQFF; DNA: TGTGCCAGCAGCTTATTGGGAACTAGATACAATGAGCAGTTCTTC
size: NA; D: NA; V: TRBV11-2; J: TRBJ2-3; CDR3: CASSLSGDLTDTQYF; DNA: TGTGCCAGCAGCTTATCAGGGGACCTCACAGATACGCAGTATTTT
size: many; D: NA; V: TRBV5-5; J: TRBJ1-2; CDR3: CASRREEPYYGYTF; DNA: TGTGCCAGCAGACGAGAAGAACCTTACTATGGCTACACCTTC
size: many; D: TRBD1; V: TRBV27; J: TRBJ1-2; CDR3: CASSSHRGDYGYTF; DNA: TGTGCCAGCAGTTCCCACAGGGGGGACTATGGCTACACCTTC
size: many; D: NA; V: TRBV27; J: TRBJ2-7; CDR3: CASSLSVDAPEQYF; DNA: TGTGCCAGCAGTTTATCCGTGGACGCACCCGAGCAGTACTTC
size: many; D: TRBD2; V: TRBV7-8; J: TRBJ2-6; CDR3: CASSLKRTRSPQPGANVLTF; DNA: TGTGCCAGCAGCCTCAAACGGACTAGGTCCCCTCAACCTGGGGCCAACGTCCTGACTTTC
size: many; D: NA; V: TRBV15; J: TRBJ2-1; CDR3: CATSRDYGGGSYNEQFF; DNA: TGTGCCACCAGCAGAGATTATGGAGGGGGCTCCTACAATGAGCAGTTCTTC
size: many; D: NA; V: TRBV29-1; J: TRBJ2-1; CDR3: CSVGRRALTLNEQFF; DNA: TGCAGCGTTGGTCGTAGAGCCTTGACCCTCAATGAGCAGTTCTTC
size: many; D: NA; V: TRBV20-1; J: TRBJ2-2; CDR3: CSASPQIDGELFF; DNA: TGCAGTGCTAGCCCTCAGATCGACGGGGAGCTGTTTTTT
size: many; D: NA; V: TRBV7-8; J: TRBJ2-7; CDR3: CASSLGHLALYEQYF; DNA: TGTGCCAGCAGCTTAGGTCACCTTGCACTCTACGAGCAGTACTTC
size: once; D: NA; V: TRBV5-4; J: TRBJ2-7; CDR3: CASSTRVGAAYEQYF; DNA: TGTGCCAGCAGCACCCGAGTGGGGGCCGCCTACGAGCAGTACTTC
size: many; D: TRBD1; V: TRBV20-1; J: TRBJ2-1; CDR3: CSAVRGSYNEQFF; DNA: TGCAGTGCCGTCAGGGGGTCCTACAATGAGCAGTTCTTC
size: many; D: TRBD1; V: TRBV20-1; J: TRBJ2-7; CDR3: CSARIPGQGAREQYF; DNA: TGCAGTGCTAGGATCCCCGGACAGGGGGCTCGTGAGCAGTACTTC
size: NA; D: NA; V: TRBV6-1; J: TRBJ1-5; CDR3: CASSDFGRGPNQPQHF; DNA: TGTGCCAGCAGTGATTTCGGCAGGGGCCCGAATCAGCCCCAGCATTTT
size: many; D: NA; V: TRBV12-3/TRBV12-4; J: TRBJ2-1; CDR3: CASSLAQDSPYNEQFF; DNA: TGTGCCAGCAGTTTAGCGCAGGACAGCCCTTACAATGAGCAGTTCTTC
size: NA; D: NA; V: TRBV5-1; J: TRBJ2-3; CDR3: CASSASDTDTQYF; DNA: TGCGCCAGCAGCGCCTCAGACACAGATACGCAGTATTTT
size: many; D: NA; V: TRBV5-1; J: TRBJ1-1; CDR3: CASRTFRANTEAFF; DNA: TGCGCCAGTAGAACTTTCCGAGCGAACACTGAAGCTTTCTTT
size: many; D: TRBD1; V: TRBV6-1; J: TRBJ1-5; CDR3: CVSISDRFGNQPQHF; DNA: TGTGTCAGCATTTCGGACAGGTTTGGCAATCAGCCCCAGCATTTT
size: many; D: NA; V: TRBV28; J: TRBJ1-2; CDR3: CASSFGGNYGYTF; DNA: TGTGCCAGCAGTTTCGGGGGAAACTATGGCTACACCTTC
size: many; D: NA; V: TRBV28; J: TRBJ2-1; CDR3: CASSLTGDEQFF; DNA: TGTGCCAGCAGTTTAACCGGCGATGAGCAGTTCTTC
size: many; D: NA; V: TRBV6-5; J: TRBJ1-1; CDR3: CASSYFRGSEAFF; DNA: TGTGCCAGCAGTTACTTTCGGGGCTCCGAAGCTTTCTTT
size: many; D: TRBD2; V: TRBV5-1; J: TRBJ2-5; CDR3: CASSLGPSGSPETQYF; DNA: TGCGCCAGCAGCTTGGGTCCTAGCGGGAGTCCAGAGACCCAGTACTTC
size: many; D: NA; V: TRBV2; J: TRBJ1-2; CDR3: CASRWDGFYGYTF; DNA: TGTGCCAGCAGATGGGACGGATTCTACGGCTACACCTTC
size: many; D: TRBD2; V: TRBV7-2; J: TRBJ2-2; CDR3: CASSSRLGLGPGELFF; DNA: TGTGCCAGCAGCTCCAGATTGGGACTAGGGCCCGGGGAGCTGTTTTTT
size: many; D: TRBD1; V: TRBV20-1; J: TRBJ1-5; CDR3: CSARDQYRGWNQPQHF; DNA: TGCAGTGCTAGAGATCAGTACAGGGGGTGGAATCAGCCCCAGCATTTT
size: many; D: TRBD2; V: TRBV20-1; J: TRBJ2-2; CDR3: CSARKLAGDTGELFF; DNA: TGCAGTGCTAGAAAACTAGCGGGAGACACCGGGGAGCTGTTTTTT
size: few; D: TRBD1; V: TRBV29-1; J: TRBJ2-7; CDR3: CSVGGQGSFYEQYF; DNA: TGCAGCGTGGGAGGACAGGGGTCTTTCTACGAGCAGTACTTC
size: many; D: NA; V: TRBV12-3/TRBV12-4; J: TRBJ1-5; CDR3: CASSPYRSGNQPQHF; DNA: TGTGCCAGCAGTCCCTACAGGTCGGGCAATCAGCCCCAGCATTTT
size: many; D: NA; V: TRBV7-8; J: TRBJ2-1; CDR3: CASSLVFGGSYNEQFF; DNA: TGTGCCAGCAGCTTAGTATTCGGGGGTTCCTACAATGAGCAGTTCTTC
size: many; D: TRBD2; V: TRBV5-1; J: TRBJ2-3; CDR3: CASSSASSGGTDTQYF; DNA: TGCGCCAGCAGCTCGGCGTCGAGCGGGGGTACAGATACGCAGTATTTT
size: medium-sized; D: NA; V: TRBV7-2; J: TRBJ2-5; CDR3: CASSFATQETQYF; DNA: TGTGCCAGCAGCTTTGCCACCCAAGAGACCCAGTACTTC
size: many; D: NA; V: TRBV29-1; J: TRBJ1-2; CDR3: CSVEDGVSNYGYTF; DNA: TGCAGCGTTGAAGACGGTGTTTCGAACTATGGCTACACCTTC
size: NA; D: NA; V: TRBV15; J: TRBJ1-3; CDR3: CATSRDRPGNTIYF; DNA: TGTGCCACCAGCAGAGATCGGCCTGGAAACACCATATATTTT
size: many; D: NA; V: TRBV29-1; J: TRBJ1-1; CDR3: CSASTGNTEAFF; DNA: TGCAGCGCCTCTACAGGGAACACTGAAGCTTTCTTT
size: many; D: NA; V: TRBV7-6; J: TRBJ2-3; CDR3: CASSLTYTDTQYF; DNA: TGTGCCAGCAGCTTAACTTACACAGATACGCAGTATTTT
size: few; D: NA; V: TRBV7-6; J: TRBJ2-3; CDR3: CASSSKFYTDTQYF; DNA: TGTGCCAGCAGCTCGAAATTCTACACAGATACGCAGTATTTT
size: many; D: NA; V: TRBV6-6; J: TRBJ1-3; CDR3: CASSYGAQGTGNTIYF; DNA: TGTGCCAGCAGTTACGGAGCCCAGGGGACTGGAAACACCATATATTTT
size: many; D: TRBD1; V: TRBV7-2; J: TRBJ2-3; CDR3: CASSSGQGAQGTQYF; DNA: TGTGCCAGCAGCTCGGGACAGGGGGCGCAGGGAACGCAGTATTTT
size: many; D: TRBD1; V: TRBV5-1; J: TRBJ2-3; CDR3: CASSIRQGTGDTQYF; DNA: TGCGCCAGCAGCATCAGACAGGGGACGGGAGATACGCAGTATTTT
size: many; D: TRBD2; V: TRBV5-1; J: TRBJ2-5; CDR3: CASSPGASGTETQYF; DNA: TGCGCCAGCAGCCCCGGGGCTAGCGGGACGGAGACCCAGTACTTC
size: NA; D: TRBD2; V: TRBV10-3; J: TRBJ2-1; CDR3: CAISEGLAGDSYNEQFF; DNA: TGTGCCATCAGTGAGGGACTAGCGGGAGACTCCTACAATGAGCAGTTCTTC
size: NA; D: NA; V: TRBV5-1; J: TRBJ1-2; CDR3: CASRLDSYGYTF; DNA: TGCGCCAGCAGGCTGGACTCTTATGGCTACACCTTC
size: many; D: TRBD1; V: TRBV18; J: TRBJ1-1; CDR3: CASSRTGVNENTEAFF; DNA: TGTGCCAGCTCACGGACAGGGGTGAATGAGAACACTGAAGCTTTCTTT
size: NA; D: NA; V: TRBV29-1; J: TRBJ2-3; CDR3: CSVYNTDTQYF; DNA: TGCAGCGTATATAACACAGATACGCAGTATTTT
size: NA; D: TRBD2; V: TRBV2; J: TRBJ2-3; CDR3: CASRGTSGLLDTKYF; DNA: TGTGCCAGCAGGGGGACTAGCGGGCTTTTAGATACGAAGTATTTT
size: many; D: NA; V: TRBV29-1; J: TRBJ1-2; CDR3: CSVWVGGSYGYTF; DNA: TGCAGCGTTTGGGTAGGGGGGAGCTATGGCTACACCTTC
size: many; D: NA; V: TRBV5-6; J: TRBJ1-4; CDR3: CASSLVLNEKLFF; DNA: TGTGCCAGCAGCTTGGTGCTTAATGAAAAACTGTTTTTT
size: NA; D: TRBD2; V: TRBV5-1; J: TRBJ2-2; CDR3: CASTASGANTGELFF; DNA: TGCGCCAGCACCGCTAGCGGAGCGAACACCGGGGAGCTGTTTTTT
size: NA; D: TRBD2; V: TRBV10-3; J: TRBJ2-3; CDR3: CAISDRSGRAADTQYF; DNA: TGTGCCATCAGTGATAGGAGCGGGAGAGCGGCAGATACGCAGTATTTT
size: many; D: NA; V: TRBV20-1; J: TRBJ2-2; CDR3: CSARDSGKQGGAGELFF; DNA: TGCAGTGCTAGAGATTCGGGCAAACAGGGAGGGGCCGGGGAGCTGTTTTTT